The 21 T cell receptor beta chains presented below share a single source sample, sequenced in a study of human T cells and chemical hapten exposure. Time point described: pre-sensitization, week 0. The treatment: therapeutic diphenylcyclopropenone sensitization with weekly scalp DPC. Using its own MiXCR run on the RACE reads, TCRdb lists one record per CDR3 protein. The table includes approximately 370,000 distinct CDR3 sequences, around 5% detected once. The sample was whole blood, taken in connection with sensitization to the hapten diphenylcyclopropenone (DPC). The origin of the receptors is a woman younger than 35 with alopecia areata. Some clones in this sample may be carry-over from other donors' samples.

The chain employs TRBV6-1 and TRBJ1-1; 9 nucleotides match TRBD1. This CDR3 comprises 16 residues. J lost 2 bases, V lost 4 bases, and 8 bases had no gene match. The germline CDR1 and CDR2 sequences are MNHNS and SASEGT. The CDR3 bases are TGTGCCAGCAGTGCAAACAGGGGGCTAGGAAACACTGAAGCTTTCTTT. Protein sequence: CASSANRGLGNTEAFF.

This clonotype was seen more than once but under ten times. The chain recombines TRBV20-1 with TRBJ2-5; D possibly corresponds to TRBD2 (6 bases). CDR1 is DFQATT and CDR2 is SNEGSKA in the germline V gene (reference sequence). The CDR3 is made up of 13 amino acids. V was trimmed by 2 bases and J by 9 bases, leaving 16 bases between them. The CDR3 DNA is TGCAGTGCTAGACCACCGGGGGTTGAGGCCCAGTACTTC. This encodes CSARPPGVEAQYF.

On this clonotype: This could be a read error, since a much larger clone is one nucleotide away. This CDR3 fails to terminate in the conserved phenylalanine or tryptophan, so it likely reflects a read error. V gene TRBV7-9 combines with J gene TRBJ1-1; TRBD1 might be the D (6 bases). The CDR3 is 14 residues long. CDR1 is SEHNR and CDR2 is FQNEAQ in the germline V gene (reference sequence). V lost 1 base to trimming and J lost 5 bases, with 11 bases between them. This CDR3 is CASSLEIGGTEAFL. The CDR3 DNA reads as TGTGCCAGCAGCTTAGAAATAGGGGGGACTGAAGCTTTCCTT.

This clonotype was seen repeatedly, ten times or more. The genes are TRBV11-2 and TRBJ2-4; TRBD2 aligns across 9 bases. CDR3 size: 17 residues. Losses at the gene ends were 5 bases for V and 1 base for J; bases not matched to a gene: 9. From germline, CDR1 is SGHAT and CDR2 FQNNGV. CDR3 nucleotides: TGTGCCAGCAGCGCCCGCGGGGGGGCGGTTGCCAAAAACATTCAGTACTTC. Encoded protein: CASSARGGAVAKNIQYF.

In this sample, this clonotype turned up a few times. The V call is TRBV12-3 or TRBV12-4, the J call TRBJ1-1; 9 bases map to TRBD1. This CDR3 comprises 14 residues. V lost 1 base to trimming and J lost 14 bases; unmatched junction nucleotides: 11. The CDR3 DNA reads TGTGCCAGCAGTTTAGGGAGGACAGGGGAATTTATCTTCTTT. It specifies CASSLGRTGEFIFF.

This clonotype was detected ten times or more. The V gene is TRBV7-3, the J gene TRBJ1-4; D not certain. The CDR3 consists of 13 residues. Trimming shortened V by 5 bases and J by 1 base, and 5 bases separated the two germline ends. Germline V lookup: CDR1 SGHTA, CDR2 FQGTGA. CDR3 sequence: CASSPETNEKLFF. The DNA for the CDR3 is TGTGCCAGCAGCCCCGAAACTAATGAAAAACTGTTTTTT.

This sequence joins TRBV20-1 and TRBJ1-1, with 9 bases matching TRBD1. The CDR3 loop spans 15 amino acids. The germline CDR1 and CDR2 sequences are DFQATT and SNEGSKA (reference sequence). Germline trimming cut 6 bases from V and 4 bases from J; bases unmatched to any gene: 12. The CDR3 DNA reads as TGCAGTGCACTCCGGGACAGGGTTTTCGGCACTGAAGCTTTCTTT. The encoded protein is CSALRDRVFGTEAFF.

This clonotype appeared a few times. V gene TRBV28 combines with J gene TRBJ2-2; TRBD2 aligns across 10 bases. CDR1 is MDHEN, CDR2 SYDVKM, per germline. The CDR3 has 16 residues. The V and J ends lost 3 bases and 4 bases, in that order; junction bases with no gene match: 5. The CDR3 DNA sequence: TGTGCCAGCAGTTTGAGCGGGGGGGCCCGCACCGGGGAGCTGTTTTTT. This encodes CASSLSGGARTGELFF.

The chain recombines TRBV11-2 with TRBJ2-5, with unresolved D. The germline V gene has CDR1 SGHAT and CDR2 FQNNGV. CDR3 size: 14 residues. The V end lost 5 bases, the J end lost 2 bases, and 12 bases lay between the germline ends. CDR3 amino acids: CASSLPHLQETQYF. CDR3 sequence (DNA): TGTGCCAGCAGCCTACCCCATTTGCAAGAGACCCAGTACTTC.

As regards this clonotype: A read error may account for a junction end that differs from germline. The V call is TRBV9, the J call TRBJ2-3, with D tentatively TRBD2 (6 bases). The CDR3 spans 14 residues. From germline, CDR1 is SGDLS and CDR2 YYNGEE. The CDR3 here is CASGVGGVTDTQYF. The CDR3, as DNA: TGTGCCAGCGGCGTAGGCGGGGTCACAGATACGCAGTATTTT.

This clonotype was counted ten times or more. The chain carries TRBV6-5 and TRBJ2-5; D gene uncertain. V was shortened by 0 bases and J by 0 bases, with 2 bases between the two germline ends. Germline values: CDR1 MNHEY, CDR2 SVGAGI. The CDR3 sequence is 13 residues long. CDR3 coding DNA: TGTGCCAGCAGTTACTCGGACCAAGAGACCCAGTACTTC. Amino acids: CASSYSDQETQYF.

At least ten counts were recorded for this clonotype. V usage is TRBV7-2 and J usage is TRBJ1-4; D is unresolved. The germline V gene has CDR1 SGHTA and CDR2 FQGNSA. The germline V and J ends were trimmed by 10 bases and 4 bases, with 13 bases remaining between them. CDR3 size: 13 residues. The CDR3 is CATSDSHNEKLFF. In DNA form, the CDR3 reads TGTGCCACCTCAGATTCACATAATGAAAAACTGTTTTTT.

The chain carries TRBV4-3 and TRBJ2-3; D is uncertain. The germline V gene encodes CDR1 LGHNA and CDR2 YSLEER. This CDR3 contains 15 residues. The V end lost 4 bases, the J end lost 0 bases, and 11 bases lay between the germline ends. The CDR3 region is CASSRLAFSTDTQYF. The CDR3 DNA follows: TGCGCCAGCAGCCGTCTGGCTTTCAGCACAGATACGCAGTATTTT.

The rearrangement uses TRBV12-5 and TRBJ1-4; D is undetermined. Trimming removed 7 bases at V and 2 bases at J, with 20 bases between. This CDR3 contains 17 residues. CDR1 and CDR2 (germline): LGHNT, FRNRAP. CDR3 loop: CASELAGTDRTNEKLFF. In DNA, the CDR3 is TGTGCTAGTGAGTTGGCAGGAACTGATCGTACTAATGAAAAACTGTTTTTT.

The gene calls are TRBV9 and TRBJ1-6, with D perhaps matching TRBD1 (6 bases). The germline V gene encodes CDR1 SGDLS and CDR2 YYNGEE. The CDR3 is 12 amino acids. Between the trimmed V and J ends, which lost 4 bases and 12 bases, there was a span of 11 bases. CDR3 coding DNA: TGTGCCAGCAGCACGTACAGGGAACCCCTCCACTTT. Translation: CASSTYREPLHF.

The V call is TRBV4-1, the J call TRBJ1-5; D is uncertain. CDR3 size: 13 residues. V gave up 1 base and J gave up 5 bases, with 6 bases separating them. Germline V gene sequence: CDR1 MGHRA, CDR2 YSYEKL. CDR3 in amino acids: CASSQGHDQPQHF. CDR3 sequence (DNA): TGCGCCAGCAGCCAAGGCCATGATCAGCCCCAGCATTTT.

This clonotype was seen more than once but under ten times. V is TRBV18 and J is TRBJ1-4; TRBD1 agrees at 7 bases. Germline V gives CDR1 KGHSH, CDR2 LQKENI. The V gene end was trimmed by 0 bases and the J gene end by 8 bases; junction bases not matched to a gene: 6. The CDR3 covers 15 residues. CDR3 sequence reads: CASSPPTGRREKLFF. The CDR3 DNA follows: TGTGCCAGCTCACCACCGACAGGGCGAAGGGAAAAACTGTTTTTT.

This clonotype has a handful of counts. The CDR3 DNA reads as TGTGCCAGCAGCCCAATGTCCGGGGAAAGACATGCCTATAATTCACCCCTCCACTTT. Translating it yields CASSPMSGERHAYNSPLHF. The V gene is TRBV6-1, the J gene TRBJ1-6; D call uncertain. Deletions cut 6 bases from V and 2 bases from J, with 23 bases between. CDR3 length: 19 amino acids. Germline V gives CDR1 MNHNS, CDR2 SASEGT.

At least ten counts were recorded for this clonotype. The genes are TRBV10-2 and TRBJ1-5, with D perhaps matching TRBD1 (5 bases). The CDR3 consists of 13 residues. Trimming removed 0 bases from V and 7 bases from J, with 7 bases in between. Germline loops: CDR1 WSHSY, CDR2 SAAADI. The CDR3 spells CASSESKGQPQHF. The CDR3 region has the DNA TGCGCCAGCAGTGAGTCGAAGGGGCAGCCCCAGCATTTT.

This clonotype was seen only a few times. The CDR3 bases are TGTGCCAGCAGTTCTCCGACACGTGCGGGGGGCATCGAAGATACGCAGTATTTT. It specifies CASSSPTRAGGIEDTQYF. The chain couples TRBV7-2 to TRBJ2-3; TRBD2 matches 8 bases. CDR3 size: 18 residues. With 6 bases clipped from V and 5 bases from J, the junction kept 19 bases outside the gene matches. Germline V lookup: CDR1 SGHTA, CDR2 FQGNSA.

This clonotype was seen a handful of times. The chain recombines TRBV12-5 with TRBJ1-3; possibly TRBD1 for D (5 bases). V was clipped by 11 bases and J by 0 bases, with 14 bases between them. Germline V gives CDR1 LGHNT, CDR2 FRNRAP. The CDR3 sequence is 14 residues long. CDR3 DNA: TGTGCTTGCCAAGACAGCCGCTCTGGAAACACCATATATTTT. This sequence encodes CACQDSRSGNTIYF.